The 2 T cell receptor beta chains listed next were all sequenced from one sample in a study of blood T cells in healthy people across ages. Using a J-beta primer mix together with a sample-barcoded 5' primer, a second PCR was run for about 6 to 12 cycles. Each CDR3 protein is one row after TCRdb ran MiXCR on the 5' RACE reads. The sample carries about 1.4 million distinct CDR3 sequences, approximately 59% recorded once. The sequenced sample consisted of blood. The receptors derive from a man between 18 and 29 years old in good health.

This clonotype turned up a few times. In DNA, the CDR3 is TGTGCCAGCAGCTTAGGTAAATTGGACGAGCAGTACTTC. Translation: CASSLGKLDEQYF. The V gene is TRBV7-9, the J gene TRBJ2-7; D is unresolved. The germline V gene encodes CDR1 SEHNR and CDR2 FQNEAQ (reference sequence). The CDR3 is 13 residues long. Trimming cost V 1 base and J 5 bases, with 9 bases left between them.

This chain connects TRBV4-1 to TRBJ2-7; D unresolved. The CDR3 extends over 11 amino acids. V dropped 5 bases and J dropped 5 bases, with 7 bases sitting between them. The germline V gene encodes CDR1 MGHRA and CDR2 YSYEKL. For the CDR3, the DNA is TGCGCCAGCAGCTTTGCAAACGAGCAGTACTTC. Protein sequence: CASSFANEQYF.